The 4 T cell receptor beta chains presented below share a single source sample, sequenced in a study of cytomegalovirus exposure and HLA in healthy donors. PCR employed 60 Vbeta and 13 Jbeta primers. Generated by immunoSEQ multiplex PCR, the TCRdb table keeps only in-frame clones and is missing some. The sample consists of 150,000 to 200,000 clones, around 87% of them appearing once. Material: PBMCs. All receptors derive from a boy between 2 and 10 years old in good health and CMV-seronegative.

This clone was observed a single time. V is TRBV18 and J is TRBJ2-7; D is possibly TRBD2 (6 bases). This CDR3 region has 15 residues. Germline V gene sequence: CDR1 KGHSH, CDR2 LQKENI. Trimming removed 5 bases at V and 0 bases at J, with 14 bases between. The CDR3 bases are TGTGCCAGCTCAGGGGGGACCGATTTCTCCTACGAGCAGTACTTC. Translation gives CASSGGTDFSYEQYF.

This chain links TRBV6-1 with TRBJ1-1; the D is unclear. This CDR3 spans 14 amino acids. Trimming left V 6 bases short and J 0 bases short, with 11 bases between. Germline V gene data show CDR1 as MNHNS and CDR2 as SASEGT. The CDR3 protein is CASRATEMNTEAFF. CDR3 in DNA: TGTGCCAGCAGAGCGACGGAAATGAACACTGAAGCTTTCTTT.

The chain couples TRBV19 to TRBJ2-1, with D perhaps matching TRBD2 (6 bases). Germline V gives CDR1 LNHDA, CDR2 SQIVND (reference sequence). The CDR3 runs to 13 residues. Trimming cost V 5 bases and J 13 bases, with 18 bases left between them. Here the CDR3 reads CASSLGLQSSQFF. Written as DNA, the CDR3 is TGTGCCAGTAGTCTTGGACTACAGTCTAGCCAGTTCTTC.

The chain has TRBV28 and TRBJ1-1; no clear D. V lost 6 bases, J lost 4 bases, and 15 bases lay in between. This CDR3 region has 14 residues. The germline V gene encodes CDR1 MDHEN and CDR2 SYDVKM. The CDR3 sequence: CASSLLESGTEAFF. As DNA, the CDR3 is TGTGCCAGCAGCCTCCTCGAGTCCGGCACTGAAGCTTTCTTT.